This T cell receptor beta chain was observed in a study of CD8 T cells in ankylosing spondylitis. Findings and limits, study-wide: Disease-linked clones reportedly concentrated significantly in matched ankylosing spondylitis synovial fluid. Disease-linked clones had a CD8+ phenotype and relatively low frequency in peripheral blood. In ankylosing spondylitis blood, a motif of eight highly homologous TCR beta variants appeared characteristic.

Trimming took 0 bases from V and 7 from J; bases not matched to a gene: 11. CDR3 length: 18 amino acids. In germline, CDR1 is MGHRA, CDR2 YSYEKL. Library preparation for TCR beta used quantitative 5'-RACE with molecular barcodes. TCRdb itself ran the 5' RACE reads through MiXCR, one entry per CDR3 protein. This sample has 250,000 to 300,000 distinct CDR3 sequences; approximately 20% occur once, and the top ten carry under 8.5%. As regards this clonotype: Its antigen is unknown.

The rearrangement joins TRBV4-1 to TRBJ2-1; 11 nucleotides match TRBD2. The sample consisted of blood, either unsorted or a sorted T cell fraction (not recorded which). The receptor was derived from a male donor with ankylosing spondylitis or in good health (not recorded which). CDR3 DNA: TGCGCCAGCAGCCAAGATCGTCTGACTAGCGGGATCAGAAATGAGCAGTTCTTC. This sequence encodes CASSQDRLTSGIRNEQFF.